This T cell receptor (beta chain) originates from a study of shared clonotypes between healthy human individuals. Across the study: CD4 naive cells filled three plates per donor, CD4 memory three, CD8 naive two and CD8 memory one. General study results and limits: Sampling included only blood; tissue repertoires likely differ.

The CDR3 is made up of 15 amino acids. V trimming: 4 bases; J trimming: 5 bases; junction bases outside the gene matches: 3. CDR1 and CDR2 (germline): MNHEY, SVGAGI. When replicate PCRs were run on sorted subsets, they used 200 ng DNA, about 31,000 T cell genomes. Only in-frame clones appear in the TCRdb table, and some are missing; sequencing was by immunoSEQ multiplex PCR. The table shows over 1.5 million clones, with 95% to 99% occurring only once. Points on this clone: The target antigen is unknown.

Sequenced input: naive CD4+ T cells sorted from blood. The subset: CD45RA+ positively selected. The chain recombines TRBV6-5 with TRBJ2-2; the match to TRBD1 covers 11 bases. The clonotype comes from a man aged 25 to 40 in good health. The CDR3 region has the DNA TGTGCCAGCAGTTCCCGGGACAGGGGGACCGGGGAGCTGTTTTTT. Translating it yields CASSSRDRGTGELFF.